The entry below gives a single T cell receptor (beta chain) sequence along with its context. Its antigen remains unknown. Amplification yielded TCR beta CDR3 regions, with RNA transcripts as the source. The primer set for the first-round RT-PCR of the TCR CDR3 was HTBI. TCRdb reanalysed the multiplex PCR reads using MiXCR and keeps one entry per CDR3 protein. The repertoire holds about 560,000 distinct CDR3 sequences, with 14% as singletons. These data come from a study of T cells in Graves' hyperthyroidism and ophthalmopathy. Study as a whole: Peripheral blood was acquired at first diagnosis, ahead of any therapy whatsoever. Study outcomes and limitations: Researchers found most expanded thyroid clonotypes above 0.001 in blood as well.

Diagnoses were made from clinical symptoms, serum measures (thyroxine and TRAb), thyroid ultrasound and orbital computed tomography. This CDR3 is 14 amino acids long. The V and J ends lost 0 bases and 2 bases respectively, with 8 bases between them. Germline V gene data show CDR1 as MNHEY and CDR2 as SVGAGI. The V and J genes are TRBV6-5 and TRBJ2-7; TRBD2 might be the D (5 bases). Sequencing was performed on blood. This receptor was identified in a woman aged 40 to 50 with Graves' hyperthyroidism. Written as DNA, the CDR3 is TGTGCCAGCAGTTACTCCAGCGGACCCTACGAGCAGTACTTC. As protein: CASSYSSGPYEQYF.